A single sample is the source of the 13 T cell receptor beta chains below, sequenced in a study of sequential checkpoint blockade in melanoma. Using immunoSEQ multiplex PCR, the repertoire was profiled, and TCRdb retains in-frame clones only, with some absent. The sample shows approximately 10,000 clones, about 86% of them seen only once. As for treatment: randomized to nivolumab then ipilimumab (arm A) or the reverse (arm B). The source was CD8+ T cells sorted from blood (inferred from file names), collected from a patient given nivolumab and ipilimumab in sequence. The source of these receptors is a human donor with melanoma.

This chain connects TRBV9 to TRBJ2-3; 8 positions agree with TRBD1. The junction had 4 bases not matched to a gene; V was cut back by 0 bases and J by 1 base. The CDR3 has 16 residues. Germline CDR1 is SGDLS and CDR2 is YYNGEE. The CDR3 nucleotides are TGTGCCAGCAGCGTAGCCGCGGGACAGGGCACAGATACGCAGTATTTT. This gives the protein CASSVAAGQGTDTQYF.

Only a few counts were recorded for this clone. J is TRBJ2-2 and V is TRBV2; D gene ambiguous. Germline values: CDR1 SNHLY, CDR2 FYNNEI. Trimming took off 5 bases at V and 7 bases at J, with 14 bases between the two ends. This CDR3 spans 14 amino acids. The CDR3 here is CASSSSAMDGELFF. The CDR3 nucleotides read TGTGCCAGCAGTAGCAGCGCCATGGACGGGGAGCTGTTTTTT.

The genes are TRBV4-3 and TRBJ2-7; D uncertain. The germline V and J ends were trimmed by 0 bases and 1 base, with 10 bases remaining between them. Per germline, CDR1 LGHNA and CDR2 YSLEER. The CDR3 runs to 15 residues. The CDR3 DNA reads as TGCGCCAGCAGCCAAGATCTGGCACCTTCCTACGAGCAGTACTTC. Translating it yields CASSQDLAPSYEQYF.

This chain links TRBV4-2 with TRBJ2-7, with D hard to call. V lost 0 bases and J 1 base, leaving 10 bases between the germline ends. CDR3 length: 15 amino acids. Per germline, CDR1 LGHNA and CDR2 YNFKEQ. CDR3 DNA: TGTGCCAGCAGCCAAGATTTGGGCAGATCCTACGAGCAGTACTTC. Translating gives CASSQDLGRSYEQYF.

The V call is TRBV5-5, the J call TRBJ2-7; 14 nucleotides line up with TRBD2. J lost 2 bases, V lost 4 bases, and 5 bases had no gene match. This CDR3 spans 16 amino acids. Germline V gives CDR1 SGHKS, CDR2 YYEKEE (reference sequence). The CDR3 sequence: CASSRGTSGGPYEQYF. The CDR3 region has the DNA TGTGCCAGCAGCAGAGGGACTAGCGGGGGACCCTACGAGCAGTACTTC.

This chain connects TRBV4-2 to TRBJ2-1; 7 bases are a match to TRBD2. Germline lookup yields CDR1 LGHNA and CDR2 YNFKEQ. CDR3 length equals 18 residues. The trim removed 4 bases at V and 0 bases at J, leaving 12 bases unmatched. CDR3 sequence: CASSPRPGGKSSYNEQFF. Written as DNA, the CDR3 is TGTGCCAGCAGCCCCCGCCCGGGGGGTAAAAGCTCCTACAATGAGCAGTTCTTC.

The J gene is TRBJ1-1, the V gene TRBV19; perhaps TRBD1 as D (6 bases). Germline assignment: CDR1 LNHDA and CDR2 SQIVND (reference sequence). CDR3 size: 14 residues. Trimming shortened V by 3 bases and J by 4 bases, and 12 bases separated the two germline ends. Here the CDR3 DNA reads TGTGCCAGTAGTATTGGGGGCCGGATCACTGAAGCTTTCTTT. This codes for CASSIGGRITEAFF.

This chain connects TRBV10-2 to TRBJ2-5; tentative D call: TRBD2 (6 bases). Germline lookup yields CDR1 WSHSY and CDR2 SAAADI. The CDR3 is made up of 14 amino acids. Between the trimmed V and J ends, which lost 8 bases and 5 bases, there was a span of 18 bases. The CDR3 DNA reads TGCGCCAGCTCTCTTTACCGGGGGTTGGAGACCCAGTACTTC. Translation gives CASSLYRGLETQYF.

The chain joins TRBV6-5 to TRBJ2-7; a weak D match, TRBD1 (5 bases). Trimming took 5 bases from V and 7 from J, leaving 12 bases between them. This CDR3 spans 12 amino acids. Germline assignment: CDR1 MNHEY and CDR2 SVGAGI. CDR3 nucleotides: TGTGCCAGCAGTATCCAGGGAATGGAGCAGTACTTC. Translating it yields CASSIQGMEQYF.

This chain uses TRBV27 with TRBJ2-7, with 9 positions matching TRBD2. Looked up from germline, CDR1 is MNHEY and CDR2 is SMNVEV (reference sequence). The V gene end was trimmed by 6 bases and the J gene end by 4 bases; junction bases not matched to a gene: 7. This CDR3 is 14 amino acids long. The CDR3 is CASSLRLAGYEQYF. The CDR3 DNA sequence: TGTGCCAGCAGCCTCCGGCTAGCGGGATACGAGCAGTACTTC.

This chain joins TRBV9 and TRBJ2-1, with 7 bases that match TRBD2. The CDR3 spans 12 residues. The ends lost 8 bases at V and 5 bases at J; junction bases unmatched: 4. Germline V gene sequence: CDR1 SGDLS, CDR2 YYNGEE. The CDR3: CASGEGHNEQFF. The DNA for the CDR3 is TGTGCCAGTGGGGAGGGGCACAATGAGCAGTTCTTC.

The rearrangement links TRBV5-4 to TRBJ2-3; the match to TRBD1 covers 8 bases. The CDR3 is 15 residues long. Germline-derived CDR1 and CDR2 are SGHNT and YYREEE (reference sequence). Germline trimming cut 0 bases from V and 8 bases from J; bases unmatched to any gene: 8. In DNA form, the CDR3 reads TGTGCCAGCAGCTTGGATGGACAGGGCGACAGTACGCAGTATTTT. This codes for CASSLDGQGDSTQYF.

The chain employs TRBV7-8 and TRBJ1-2, with TRBD1 matching over 7 bases. The CDR3 is made up of 15 amino acids. V gave up 5 bases and J gave up 0 bases; unmatched junction bases: 6. CDR1 and CDR2 from the germline V gene are SGHVS and FQNEAQ. The CDR3 DNA is TGTGCCAGCAGCACGCGGACAGGAACTAACTATGGCTACACCTTC. It is translated as CASSTRTGTNYGYTF.